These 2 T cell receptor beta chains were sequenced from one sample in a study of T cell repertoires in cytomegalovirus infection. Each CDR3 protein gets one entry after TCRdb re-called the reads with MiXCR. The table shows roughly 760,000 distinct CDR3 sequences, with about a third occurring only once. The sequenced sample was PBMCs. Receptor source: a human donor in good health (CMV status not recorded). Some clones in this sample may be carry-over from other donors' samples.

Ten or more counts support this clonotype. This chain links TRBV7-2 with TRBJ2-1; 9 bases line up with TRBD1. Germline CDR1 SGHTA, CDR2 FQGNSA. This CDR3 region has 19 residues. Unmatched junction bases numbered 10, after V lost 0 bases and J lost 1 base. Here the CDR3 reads CASSLARGTGWTSYNEQFF. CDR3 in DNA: TGTGCCAGCAGCTTAGCACGGGGGACAGGGTGGACTTCCTACAATGAGCAGTTCTTC. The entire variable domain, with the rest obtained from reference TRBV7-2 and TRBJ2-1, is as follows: GAGVSQSPSNKVTEKGKDVELRCDPISGHTALYWYRQSLGQGLEFLIYFQGNSAPDKSGLPSDRFSAERTGGSVSTLTIQRTQQEDSAVYLCASSLARGTGWTSYNEQFFGPGTRLTVL.

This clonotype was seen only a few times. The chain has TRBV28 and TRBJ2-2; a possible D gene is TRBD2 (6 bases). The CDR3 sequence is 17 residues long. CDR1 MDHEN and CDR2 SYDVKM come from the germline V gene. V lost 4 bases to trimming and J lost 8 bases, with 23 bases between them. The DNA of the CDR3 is TGTGCCAGCAGTTCCCTGGTGAAGGGGAGGCCGGAGGGGGAGCTGTTTTTT. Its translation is CASSSLVKGRPEGELFF.